These 5 T cell receptor beta chains share one sample of origin, sequenced in a study of T cells in tuberculosis (dated by TCRdb to between 2018 and 2020). Library method: the immunoSEQ multiplex PCR assay. TCRdb re-hosts the immuneACCESS table, in-frame sequences only. Its copies lack some clones; in the studies checked, an unresolved V gene accounts for under half of them, and the cause for the rest is not known. Across this sample there are around 60,000 clones, with about 76% seen only once. The ten largest clones take up 13% of the sample. PBMC were thawed, rested overnight, stained with a GMM-loaded CD1B tetramer, a Live/Dead dye and anti-CD3, and then sorted on a FACS Aria II. The CD1B tetramers were loaded with C32 glucose monomycolate that had been purified from Rhodococcus equi. Material for sequencing was CD1b-GMM tetramer-negative cells sorted from PBMCs. This specimen's cell subset or site label, interpreted: T cells not binding CD1B-GMM tetramer, sorted from same donor. The receptors come from an adult woman with latent tuberculosis.

The chain recombines TRBV9 with TRBJ1-2; no firm D call. The CDR3 has 13 amino acids. Trimming pared 4 bases from V and 1 base from J, leaving 8 bases between. Germline CDR1 is SGDLS and CDR2 is YYNGEE. The CDR3 loop reads CASSTALNYGYTF. Here the CDR3 DNA reads TGTGCCAGCAGCACAGCCCTTAACTATGGCTACACCTTC.

This clone was observed once. CDR3 protein: CASRIGGSFGGYTF. Here the CDR3 DNA reads TGTGCCAGCAGGATCGGAGGGAGTTTTGGAGGCTACACCTTC. The V and J genes are TRBV6-5 and TRBJ1-2; D is undetermined. The CDR3 is made up of 14 amino acids. Deletions cut 6 bases from V and 8 bases from J, with 19 bases between. Germline V lookup: CDR1 MNHEY, CDR2 SVGAGI.

This chain links TRBV28 with TRBJ2-5, with D perhaps matching TRBD1 (6 bases). The CDR3 is 13 residues long. Germline V gene lookup returns CDR1 MDHEN and CDR2 SYDVKM. The V and J ends lost 6 bases and 10 bases respectively, with 18 bases between them. CDR3 amino acids: CASSPHGQGSQYF. In DNA, the CDR3 is TGTGCCAGCAGCCCCCACGGGCAGGGGAGCCAGTACTTC. Full variable domain (remainder filled in from reference TRBV28 and TRBJ2-5): DVKVTQSSRYLVKRTGEKVFLECVQDMDHENMFWYRQDPGLGLRLIYFSYDVKMKEKGDIPEGYSVSREKKERFSLILESASTNQTSMYLCASSPHGQGSQYFGPGTRLLVL.

The chain carries TRBV19 and TRBJ1-6, with D unclear. Germline CDR1 LNHDA, CDR2 SQIVND (reference sequence). Trimming left V 7 bases short and J 5 bases short, with 9 bases between. The CDR3 is 13 amino acids. DNA of the CDR3: TGTGCCAGTAACGGGGTAAATAATTCACCCCTCCACTTT. This encodes CASNGVNNSPLHF.

The chain has TRBV28 and TRBJ2-7; 11 positions match TRBD1. With 7 bases clipped from V and 4 bases from J, the junction kept 3 bases outside the gene matches. The length of the CDR3 is 13 residues. CDR1 is MDHEN, CDR2 SYDVKM, per germline. The CDR3 DNA reads TGTGCCAGCATGAGGGACAGGGGGTACGAGCAGTACTTC. It translates to CASMRDRGYEQYF.